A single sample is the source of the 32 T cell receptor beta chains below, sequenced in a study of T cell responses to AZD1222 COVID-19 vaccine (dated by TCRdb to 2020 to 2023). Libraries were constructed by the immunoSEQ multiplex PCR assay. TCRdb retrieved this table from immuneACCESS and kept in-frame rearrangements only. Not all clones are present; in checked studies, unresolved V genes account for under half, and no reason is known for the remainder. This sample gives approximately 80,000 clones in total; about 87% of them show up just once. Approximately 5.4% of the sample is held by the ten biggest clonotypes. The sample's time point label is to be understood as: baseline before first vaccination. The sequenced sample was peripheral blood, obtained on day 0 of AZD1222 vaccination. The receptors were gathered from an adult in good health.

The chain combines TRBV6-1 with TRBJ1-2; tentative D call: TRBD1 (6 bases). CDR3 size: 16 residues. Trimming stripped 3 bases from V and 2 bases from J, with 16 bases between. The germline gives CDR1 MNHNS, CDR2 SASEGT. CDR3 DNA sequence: TGTGCCAGCAGTGATAACGCCCTAGGACAGAACTATGGCTACACCTTC. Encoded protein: CASSDNALGQNYGYTF.

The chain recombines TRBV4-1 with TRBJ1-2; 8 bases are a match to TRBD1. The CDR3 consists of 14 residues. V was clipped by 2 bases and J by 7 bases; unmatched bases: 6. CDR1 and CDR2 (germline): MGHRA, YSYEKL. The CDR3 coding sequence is TGCGCCAGCAGCCAACTCAGGGGGCTGCGTGGCTACACCTTC. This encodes CASSQLRGLRGYTF.

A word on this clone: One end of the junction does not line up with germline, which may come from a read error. The CDR3 DNA reads TGTGCTAGCAGCTTAACAATGAACACTGAAGCTTTCTTT. It specifies CASSLTMNTEAFF. This chain connects TRBV7-7 to TRBJ1-1; no clear D gene. Germline V lookup: CDR1 SSHAT, CDR2 FNYEAQ (reference sequence). CDR3 length: 13 residues. Full variable domain (missing parts from reference TRBV7-7 and TRBJ1-1): GAGVSQSPRYKVTKRGQDVTLRCDPISSHATLYWYQQALGQGPEFLTYFNYEAQPDKSGLPSDRFSAERPEGSISTLTIQRTEQRDSAMYRCASSLTMNTEAFFGQGTRLTVV.

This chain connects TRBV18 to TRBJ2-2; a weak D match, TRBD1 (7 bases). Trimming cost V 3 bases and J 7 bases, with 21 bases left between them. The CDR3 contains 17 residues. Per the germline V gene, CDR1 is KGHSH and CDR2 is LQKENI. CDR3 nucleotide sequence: TGTGCCAGCTCACCCAATCCGGGACAGTGGAGGGGCGGGGAGCTGTTTTTT. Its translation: CASSPNPGQWRGGELFF.

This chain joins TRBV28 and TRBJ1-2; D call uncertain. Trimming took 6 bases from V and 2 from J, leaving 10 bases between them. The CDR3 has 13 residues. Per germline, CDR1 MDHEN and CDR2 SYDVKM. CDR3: CASSPARNYGYTF. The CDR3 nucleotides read TGTGCCAGCAGCCCGGCCAGGAACTATGGCTACACCTTC.

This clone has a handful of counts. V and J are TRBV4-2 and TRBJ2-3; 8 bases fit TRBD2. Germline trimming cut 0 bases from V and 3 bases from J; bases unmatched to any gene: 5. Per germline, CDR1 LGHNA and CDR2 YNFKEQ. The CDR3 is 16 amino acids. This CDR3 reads CASSQDWTSSTDTQYF. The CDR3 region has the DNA TGTGCCAGCAGCCAAGACTGGACTAGCTCGACAGATACGCAGTATTTT.

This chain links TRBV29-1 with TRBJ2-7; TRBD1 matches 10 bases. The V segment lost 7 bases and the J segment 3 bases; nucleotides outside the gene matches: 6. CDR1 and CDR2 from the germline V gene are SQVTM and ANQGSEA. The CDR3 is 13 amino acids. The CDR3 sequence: CSARGQGIYEQYF. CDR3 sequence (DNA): TGCAGCGCTCGGGGACAGGGGATCTACGAGCAGTACTTC.

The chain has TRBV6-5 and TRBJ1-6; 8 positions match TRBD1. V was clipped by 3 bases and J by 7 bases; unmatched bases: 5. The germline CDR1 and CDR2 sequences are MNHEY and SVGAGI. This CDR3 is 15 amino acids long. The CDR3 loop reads CASSYVRQGNSPLHF. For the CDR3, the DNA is TGTGCCAGCAGTTATGTGAGACAGGGGAATTCACCCCTCCACTTT.

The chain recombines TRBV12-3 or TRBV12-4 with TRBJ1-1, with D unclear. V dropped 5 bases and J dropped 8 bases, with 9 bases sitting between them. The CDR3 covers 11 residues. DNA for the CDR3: TGTGCCAGCAGTCCCTTGGTGGAAGCTTTCTTT. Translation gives CASSPLVEAFF.

CDR3 in amino acids: CAWSGSGLGQPQHF. CDR3 nucleotides: TGTGCCTGGAGCGGGTCGGGATTAGGGCAGCCCCAGCATTTT. The chain couples TRBV30 to TRBJ1-5, with unresolved D. V gave up 3 bases and J gave up 7 bases, with 16 bases separating them. The germline gives CDR1 GTSNPN, CDR2 SVGIG (reference sequence). The CDR3 is 14 amino acids.

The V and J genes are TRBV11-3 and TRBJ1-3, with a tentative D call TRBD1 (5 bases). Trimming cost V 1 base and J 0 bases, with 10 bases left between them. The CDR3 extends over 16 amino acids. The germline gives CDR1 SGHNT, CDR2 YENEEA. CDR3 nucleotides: TGTGCCAGCAGCTTAGCCCAAGGGGTCTCTGGAAACACCATATATTTT. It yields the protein CASSLAQGVSGNTIYF.

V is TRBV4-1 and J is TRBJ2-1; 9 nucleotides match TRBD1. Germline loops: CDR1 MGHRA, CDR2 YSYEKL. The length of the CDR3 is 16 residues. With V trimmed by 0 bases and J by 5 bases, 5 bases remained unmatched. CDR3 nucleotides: TGCGCCAGCAGCCAAGATCGGTGGACAGGGGACAATGAGCAGTTCTTC. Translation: CASSQDRWTGDNEQFF.

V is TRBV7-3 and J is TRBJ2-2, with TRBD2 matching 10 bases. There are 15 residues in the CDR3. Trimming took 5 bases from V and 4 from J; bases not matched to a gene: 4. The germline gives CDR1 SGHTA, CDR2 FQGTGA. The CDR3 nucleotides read TGTGCCAGCAGCACCGGGACTAGCGTCACCGGGGAGCTGTTTTTT. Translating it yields CASSTGTSVTGELFF.

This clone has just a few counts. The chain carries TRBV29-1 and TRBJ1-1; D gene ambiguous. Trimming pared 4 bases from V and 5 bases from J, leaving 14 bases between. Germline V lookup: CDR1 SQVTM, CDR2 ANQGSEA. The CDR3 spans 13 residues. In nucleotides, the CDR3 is TGCAGCGTTGGGGTGGGAGAGTGGACTGAAGCTTTCTTT. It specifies CSVGVGEWTEAFF.

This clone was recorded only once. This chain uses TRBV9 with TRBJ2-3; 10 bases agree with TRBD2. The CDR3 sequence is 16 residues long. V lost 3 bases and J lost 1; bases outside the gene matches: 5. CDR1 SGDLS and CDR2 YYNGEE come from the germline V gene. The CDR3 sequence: CASSDLLAGGTDTQYF. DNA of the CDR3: TGTGCCAGCAGCGATCTGCTAGCGGGGGGCACAGATACGCAGTATTTT.

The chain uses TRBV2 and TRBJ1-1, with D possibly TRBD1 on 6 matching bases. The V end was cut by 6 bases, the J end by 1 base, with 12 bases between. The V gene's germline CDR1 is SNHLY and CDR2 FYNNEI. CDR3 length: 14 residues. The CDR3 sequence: CASSQGSRNTEAFF. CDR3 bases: TGTGCCAGCAGCCAGGGGTCGAGGAACACTGAAGCTTTCTTT.

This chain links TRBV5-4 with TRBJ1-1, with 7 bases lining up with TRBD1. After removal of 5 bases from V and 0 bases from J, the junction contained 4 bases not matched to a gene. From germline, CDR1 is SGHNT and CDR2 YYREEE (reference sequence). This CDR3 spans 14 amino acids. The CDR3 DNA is TGTGCCAGCAGGCCGGGACAGATGAACACTGAAGCTTTCTTT. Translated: CASRPGQMNTEAFF.

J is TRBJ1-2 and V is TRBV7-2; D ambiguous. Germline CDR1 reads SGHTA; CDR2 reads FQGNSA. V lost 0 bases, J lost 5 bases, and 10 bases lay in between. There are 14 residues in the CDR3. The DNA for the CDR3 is TGTGCCAGCAGCTTAGCTGACGGCCTATATGGCTACACCTTC. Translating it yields CASSLADGLYGYTF.

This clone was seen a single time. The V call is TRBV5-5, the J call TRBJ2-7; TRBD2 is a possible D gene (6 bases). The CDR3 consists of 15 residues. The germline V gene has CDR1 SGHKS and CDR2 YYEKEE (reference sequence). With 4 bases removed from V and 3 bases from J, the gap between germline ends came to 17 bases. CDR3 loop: CASSRTPSANYEQYF. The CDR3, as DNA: TGTGCCAGCAGCCGGACACCTAGCGCCAACTACGAGCAGTACTTC.

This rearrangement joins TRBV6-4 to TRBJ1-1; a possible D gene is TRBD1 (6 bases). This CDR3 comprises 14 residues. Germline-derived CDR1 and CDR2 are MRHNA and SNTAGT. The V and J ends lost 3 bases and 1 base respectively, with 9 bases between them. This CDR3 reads CASSEGHGNTEAFF. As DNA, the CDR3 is TGTGCCAGCAGTGAGGGACACGGGAACACTGAAGCTTTCTTT.

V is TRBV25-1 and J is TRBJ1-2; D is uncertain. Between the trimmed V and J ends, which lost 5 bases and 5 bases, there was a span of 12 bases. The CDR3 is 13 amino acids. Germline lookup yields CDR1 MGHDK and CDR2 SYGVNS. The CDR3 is CASSPMGKYGYTF. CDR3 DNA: TGTGCCAGCAGTCCAATGGGAAAGTATGGCTACACCTTC.

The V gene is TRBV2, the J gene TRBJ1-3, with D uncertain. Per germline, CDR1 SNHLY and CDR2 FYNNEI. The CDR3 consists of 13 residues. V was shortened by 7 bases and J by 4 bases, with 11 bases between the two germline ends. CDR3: CASNSGMGNTIYF. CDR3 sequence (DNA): TGTGCCAGCAACTCGGGGATGGGAAACACCATATATTTT.

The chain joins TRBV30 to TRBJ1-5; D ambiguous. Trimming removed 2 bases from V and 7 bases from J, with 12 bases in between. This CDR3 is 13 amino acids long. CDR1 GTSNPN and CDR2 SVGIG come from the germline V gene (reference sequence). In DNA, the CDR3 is TGTGCCTGGAGTAAATTCTTAGACCAGCCCCAGCATTTT. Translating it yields CAWSKFLDQPQHF.

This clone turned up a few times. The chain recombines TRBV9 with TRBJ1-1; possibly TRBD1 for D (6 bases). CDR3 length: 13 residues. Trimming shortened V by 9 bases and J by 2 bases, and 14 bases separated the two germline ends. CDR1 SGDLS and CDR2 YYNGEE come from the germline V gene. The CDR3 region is CATRPQGNTEAFF. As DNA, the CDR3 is TGTGCCACCCGCCCACAGGGAAACACTGAAGCTTTCTTT.

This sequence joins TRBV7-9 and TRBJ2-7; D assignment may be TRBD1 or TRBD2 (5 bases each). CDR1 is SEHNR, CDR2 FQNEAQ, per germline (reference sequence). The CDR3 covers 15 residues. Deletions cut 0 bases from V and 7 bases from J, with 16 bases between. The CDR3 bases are TGTGCCAGCAGCTTAGCTGGGGGTAATCGAGGGGAGCAGTACTTC. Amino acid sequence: CASSLAGGNRGEQYF.

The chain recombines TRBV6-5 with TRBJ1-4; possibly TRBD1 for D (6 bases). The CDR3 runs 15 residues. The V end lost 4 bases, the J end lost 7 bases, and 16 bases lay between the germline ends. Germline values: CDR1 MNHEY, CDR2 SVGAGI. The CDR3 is CASSSTGGPGEKLFF. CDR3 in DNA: TGTGCCAGCAGTTCCACTGGGGGGCCCGGTGAAAAACTGTTTTTT.

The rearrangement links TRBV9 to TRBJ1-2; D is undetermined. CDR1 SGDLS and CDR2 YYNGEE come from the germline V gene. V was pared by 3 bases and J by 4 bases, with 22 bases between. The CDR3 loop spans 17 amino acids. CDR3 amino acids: CASSDSPGVRGSYGYTF. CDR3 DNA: TGTGCCAGCAGCGATTCCCCCGGGGTGCGGGGAAGCTATGGCTACACCTTC.

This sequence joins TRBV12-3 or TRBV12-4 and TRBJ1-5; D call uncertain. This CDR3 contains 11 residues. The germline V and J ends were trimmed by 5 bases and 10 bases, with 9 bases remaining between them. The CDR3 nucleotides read TGTGCCAGCAGTACCGGGGTTCCCCAGCATTTT. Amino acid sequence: CASSTGVPQHF.

The CDR3 sequence: CASNGWGASTDTQYF. CDR3 nucleotide sequence: TGTGCCAGCAATGGGTGGGGGGCCAGCACAGATACGCAGTATTTT. The J gene is TRBJ2-3, the V gene TRBV2; D could derive from TRBD1 or TRBD2 (6 bases each). Germline V gene sequence: CDR1 SNHLY, CDR2 FYNNEI. CDR3 length: 15 residues. V shed 7 bases and J shed 0 bases, with 14 bases lying between them.

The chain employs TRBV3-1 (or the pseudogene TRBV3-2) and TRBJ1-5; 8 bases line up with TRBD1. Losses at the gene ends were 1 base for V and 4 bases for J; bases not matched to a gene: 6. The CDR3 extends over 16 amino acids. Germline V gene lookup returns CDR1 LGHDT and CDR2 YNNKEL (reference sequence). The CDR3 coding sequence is TGTGCCAGCAGCCAAGCCCCGACAGGGGTGAATCAGCCCCAGCATTTT. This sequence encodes CASSQAPTGVNQPQHF.

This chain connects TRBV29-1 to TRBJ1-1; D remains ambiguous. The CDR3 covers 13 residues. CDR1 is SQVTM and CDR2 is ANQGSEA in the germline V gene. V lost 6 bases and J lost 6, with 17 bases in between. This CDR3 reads CSVSYVDRAEAFF. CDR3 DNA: TGCAGCGTGAGTTACGTGGATCGGGCTGAAGCTTTCTTT.

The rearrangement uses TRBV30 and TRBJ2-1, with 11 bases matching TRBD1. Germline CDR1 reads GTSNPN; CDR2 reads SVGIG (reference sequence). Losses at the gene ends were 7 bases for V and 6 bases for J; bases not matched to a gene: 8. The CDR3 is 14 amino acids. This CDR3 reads CASGQGALGNEQFF. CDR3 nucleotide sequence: TGTGCCTCAGGACAGGGGGCGTTGGGCAATGAGCAGTTCTTC.